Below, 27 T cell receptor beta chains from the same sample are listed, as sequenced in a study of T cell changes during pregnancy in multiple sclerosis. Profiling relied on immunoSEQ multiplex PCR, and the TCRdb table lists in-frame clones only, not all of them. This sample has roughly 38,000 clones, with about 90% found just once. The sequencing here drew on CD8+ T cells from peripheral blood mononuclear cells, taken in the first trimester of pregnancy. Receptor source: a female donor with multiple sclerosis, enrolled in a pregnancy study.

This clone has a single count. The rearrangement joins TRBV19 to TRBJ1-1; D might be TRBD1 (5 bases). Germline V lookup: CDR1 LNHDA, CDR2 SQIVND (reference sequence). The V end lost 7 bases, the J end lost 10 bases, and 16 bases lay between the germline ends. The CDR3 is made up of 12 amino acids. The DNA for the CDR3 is TGTGCCAGTACCCTGGGACGGGAGGCAGCTTTCTTT. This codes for CASTLGREAAFF.

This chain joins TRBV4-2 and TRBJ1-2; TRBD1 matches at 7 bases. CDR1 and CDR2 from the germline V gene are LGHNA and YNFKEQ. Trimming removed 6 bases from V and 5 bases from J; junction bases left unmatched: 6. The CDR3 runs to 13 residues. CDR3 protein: CASRGQHLYGYTF. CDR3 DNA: TGTGCCAGCAGGGGACAGCATTTATATGGCTACACCTTC.

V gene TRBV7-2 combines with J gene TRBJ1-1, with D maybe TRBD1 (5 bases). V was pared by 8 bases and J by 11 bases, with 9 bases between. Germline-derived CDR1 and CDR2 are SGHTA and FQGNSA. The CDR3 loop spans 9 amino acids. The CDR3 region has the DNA TGTGCCAGCGGGGCGTGGGCTTTCTTT. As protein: CASGAWAFF.

As DNA, the CDR3 is TGTGCCAGCTGGGCAGGGGGTAGCACTGAAGCTTTCTTT. Its translation: CASWAGGSTEAFF. The chain joins TRBV28 to TRBJ1-1; 7 nucleotides line up with TRBD1. The CDR3 runs 13 residues. CDR1 MDHEN and CDR2 SYDVKM come from the germline V gene. V was clipped by 8 bases and J by 4 bases; unmatched bases: 7.

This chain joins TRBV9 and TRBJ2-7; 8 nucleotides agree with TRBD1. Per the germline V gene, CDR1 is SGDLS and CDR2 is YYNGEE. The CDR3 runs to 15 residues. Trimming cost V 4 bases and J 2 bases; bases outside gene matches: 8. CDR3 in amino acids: CASSPRTGYTYEQYF. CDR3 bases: TGTGCCAGCAGCCCAAGGACAGGGTATACCTACGAGCAGTACTTC.

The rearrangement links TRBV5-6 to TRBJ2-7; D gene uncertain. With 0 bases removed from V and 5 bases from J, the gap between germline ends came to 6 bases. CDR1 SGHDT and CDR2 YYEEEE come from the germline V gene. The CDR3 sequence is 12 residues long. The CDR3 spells CASSLALHEQYF. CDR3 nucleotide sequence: TGTGCCAGCAGCTTGGCCCTTCACGAGCAGTACTTC.

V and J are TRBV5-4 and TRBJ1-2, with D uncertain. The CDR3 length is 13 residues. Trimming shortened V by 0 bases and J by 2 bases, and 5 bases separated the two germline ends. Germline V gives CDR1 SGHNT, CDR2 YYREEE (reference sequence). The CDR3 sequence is CASSLDGNYGYTF. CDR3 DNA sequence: TGTGCCAGCAGCTTGGACGGGAACTATGGCTACACCTTC.

The CDR3 loop is CASSVGGGGSGNEQFF. The CDR3 DNA is TGTGCCAGCAGCGTAGGGGGCGGGGGGTCTGGGAATGAGCAGTTCTTC. The chain has TRBV9 and TRBJ2-1; 8 bases line up with TRBD2. CDR3 length: 16 residues. The trim removed 0 bases at V and 7 bases at J, leaving 9 bases unmatched. Germline CDR1 and CDR2: SGDLS and YYNGEE.

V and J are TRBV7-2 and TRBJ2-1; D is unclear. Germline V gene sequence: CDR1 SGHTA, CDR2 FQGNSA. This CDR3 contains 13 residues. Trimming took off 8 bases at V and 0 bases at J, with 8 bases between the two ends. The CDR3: CASLEASYNEQFF. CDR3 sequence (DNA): TGTGCCAGCCTTGAGGCCTCCTACAATGAGCAGTTCTTC.

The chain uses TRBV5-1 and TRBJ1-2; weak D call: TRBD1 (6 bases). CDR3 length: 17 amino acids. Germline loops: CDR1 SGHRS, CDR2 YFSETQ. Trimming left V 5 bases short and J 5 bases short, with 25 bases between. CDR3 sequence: CASRPSDGTSNEYGYTF. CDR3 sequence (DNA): TGCGCCAGCAGACCGTCCGACGGGACATCCAATGAGTATGGCTACACCTTC.

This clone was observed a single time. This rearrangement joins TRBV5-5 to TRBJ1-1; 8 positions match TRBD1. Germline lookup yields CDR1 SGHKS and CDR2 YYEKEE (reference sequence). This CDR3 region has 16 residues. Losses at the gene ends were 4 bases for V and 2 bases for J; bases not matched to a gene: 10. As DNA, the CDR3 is TGTGCCAGCAGCCGGGGTCCAGGGGGCGGAAACACTGAAGCTTTCTTT. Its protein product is CASSRGPGGGNTEAFF.

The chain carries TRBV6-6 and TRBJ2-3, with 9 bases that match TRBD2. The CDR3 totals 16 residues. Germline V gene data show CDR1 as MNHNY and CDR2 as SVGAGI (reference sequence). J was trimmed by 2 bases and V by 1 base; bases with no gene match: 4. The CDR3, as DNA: TGTGCCAGCAGTTACTACCTAGCGGGGAACACAGATACGCAGTATTTT. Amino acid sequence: CASSYYLAGNTDTQYF.

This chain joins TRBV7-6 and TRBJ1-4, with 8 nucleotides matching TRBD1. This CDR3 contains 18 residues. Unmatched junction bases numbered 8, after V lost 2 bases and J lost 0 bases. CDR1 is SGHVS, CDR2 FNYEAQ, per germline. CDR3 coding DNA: TGTGCCAGCAGCTTATCGACAGGGGAGGATGCAACTAATGAAAAACTGTTTTTT. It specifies CASSLSTGEDATNEKLFF.

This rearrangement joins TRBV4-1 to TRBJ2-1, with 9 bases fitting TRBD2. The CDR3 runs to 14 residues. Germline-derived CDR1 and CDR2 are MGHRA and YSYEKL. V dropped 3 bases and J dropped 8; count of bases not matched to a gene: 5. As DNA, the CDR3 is TGCGCCAGCAGCCACGGCGGGGGGGCGTATGAGCAGTTCTTC. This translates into CASSHGGGAYEQFF.

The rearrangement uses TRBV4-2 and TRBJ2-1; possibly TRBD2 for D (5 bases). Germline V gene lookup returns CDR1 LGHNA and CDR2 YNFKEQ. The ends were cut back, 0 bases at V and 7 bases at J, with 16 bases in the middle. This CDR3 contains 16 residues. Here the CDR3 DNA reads TGTGCCAGCAGCCAAGATCCCGGGGTCGAGAGTAATGAGCAGTTCTTC. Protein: CASSQDPGVESNEQFF.

In DNA, the CDR3 is TGTGCCAGCAGCCCACTTAACACCGGGGAGCTGTTTTTT. Protein product: CASSPLNTGELFF. The chain links TRBV7-6 to TRBJ2-2; D not certain. The germline V gene has CDR1 SGHVS and CDR2 FNYEAQ. There are 13 residues in the CDR3. Deletions cut 5 bases from V and 2 bases from J, with 6 bases between.

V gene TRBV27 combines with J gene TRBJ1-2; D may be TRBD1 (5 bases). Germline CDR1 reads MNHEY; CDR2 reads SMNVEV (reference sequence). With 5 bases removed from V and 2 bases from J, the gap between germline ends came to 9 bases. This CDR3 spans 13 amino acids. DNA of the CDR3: TGTGCCAGCAGTCCGGACAAAAACTATGGCTACACCTTC. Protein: CASSPDKNYGYTF.

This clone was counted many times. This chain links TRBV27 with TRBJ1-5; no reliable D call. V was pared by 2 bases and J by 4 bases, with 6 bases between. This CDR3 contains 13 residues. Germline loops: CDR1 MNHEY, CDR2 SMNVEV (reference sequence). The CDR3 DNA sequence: TGTGCCAGCAGTTTAACGGGGAATCAGCCCCAGCATTTT. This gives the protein CASSLTGNQPQHF.

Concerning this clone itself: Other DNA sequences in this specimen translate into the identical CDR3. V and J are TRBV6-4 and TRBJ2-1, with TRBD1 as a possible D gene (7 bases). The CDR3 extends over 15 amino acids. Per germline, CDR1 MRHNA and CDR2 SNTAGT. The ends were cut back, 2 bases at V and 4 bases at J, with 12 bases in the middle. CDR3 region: CASSDGAGGYNEQFF. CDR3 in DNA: TGTGCCAGCAGTGACGGTGCAGGGGGGTACAATGAGCAGTTCTTC.

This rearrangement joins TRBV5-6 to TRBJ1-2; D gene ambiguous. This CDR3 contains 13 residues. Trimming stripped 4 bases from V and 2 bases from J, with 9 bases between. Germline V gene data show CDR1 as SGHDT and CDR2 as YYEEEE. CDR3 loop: CASSLTENYGYTF. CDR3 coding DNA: TGTGCCAGCAGCCTAACTGAGAACTATGGCTACACCTTC. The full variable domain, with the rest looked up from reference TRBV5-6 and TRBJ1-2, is DAGVTQSPTHLIKTRGQQVTLRCSPKSGHDTVSWYQQALGQGPQFIFQYYEEEERQRGNFPDRFSGHQFPNYSSELNVNALLLGDSALYLCASSLTENYGYTFGSGTRLTVV.

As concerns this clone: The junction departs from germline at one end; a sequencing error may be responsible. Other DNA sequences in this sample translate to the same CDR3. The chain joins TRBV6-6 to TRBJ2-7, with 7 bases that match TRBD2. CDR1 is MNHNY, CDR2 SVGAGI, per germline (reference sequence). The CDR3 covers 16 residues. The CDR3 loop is CASSSDFGTTRYEQYF. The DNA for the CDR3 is TGTGCCAGCAGTTCGGACTTTGGGACTACCCGATACGAGCAGTATTTC.

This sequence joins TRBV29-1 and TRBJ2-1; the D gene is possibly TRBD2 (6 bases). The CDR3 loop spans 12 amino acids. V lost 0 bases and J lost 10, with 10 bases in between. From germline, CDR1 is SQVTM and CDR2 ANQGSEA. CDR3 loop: CSVEEMGGEQFF. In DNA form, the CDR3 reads TGCAGCGTTGAAGAGATGGGAGGAGAGCAGTTCTTC.

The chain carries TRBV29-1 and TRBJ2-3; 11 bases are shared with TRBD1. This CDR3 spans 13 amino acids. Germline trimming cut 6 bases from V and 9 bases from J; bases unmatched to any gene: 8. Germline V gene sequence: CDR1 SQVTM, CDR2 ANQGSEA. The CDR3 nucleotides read TGCAGCGTCGACCAAAGGGACAGGGGGACGCAGTATTTT. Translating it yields CSVDQRDRGTQYF.

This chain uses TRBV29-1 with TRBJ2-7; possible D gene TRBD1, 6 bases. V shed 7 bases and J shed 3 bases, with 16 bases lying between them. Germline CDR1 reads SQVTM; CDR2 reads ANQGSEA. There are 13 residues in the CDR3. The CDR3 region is CSAEDSRDYEQYF. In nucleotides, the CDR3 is TGCAGCGCTGAGGACAGTAGGGACTACGAGCAGTACTTC.

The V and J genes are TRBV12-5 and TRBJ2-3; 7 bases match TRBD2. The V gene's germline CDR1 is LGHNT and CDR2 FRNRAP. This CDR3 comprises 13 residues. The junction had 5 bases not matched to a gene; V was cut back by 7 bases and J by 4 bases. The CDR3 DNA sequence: TGTGCTAGTGACTCCGCGGGGGCAGATACGCAGTATTTT. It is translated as CASDSAGADTQYF.

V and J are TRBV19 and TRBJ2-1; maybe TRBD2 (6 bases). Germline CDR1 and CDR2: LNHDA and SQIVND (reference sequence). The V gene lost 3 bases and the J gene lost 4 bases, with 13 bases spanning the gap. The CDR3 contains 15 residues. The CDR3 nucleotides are TGTGCCAGTAGTATTGGGGCGGGGTTATACAATGAGCAGTTCTTC. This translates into CASSIGAGLYNEQFF.

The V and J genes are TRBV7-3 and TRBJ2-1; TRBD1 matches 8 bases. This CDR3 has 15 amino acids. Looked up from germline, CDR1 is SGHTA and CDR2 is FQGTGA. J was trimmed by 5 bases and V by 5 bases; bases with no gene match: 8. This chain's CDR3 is CASSLSGTGNNEQFF. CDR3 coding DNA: TGTGCCAGCAGCCTGTCCGGGACAGGCAACAATGAGCAGTTCTTC. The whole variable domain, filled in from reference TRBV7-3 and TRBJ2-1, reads GAGVSQTPSNKVTEKGKYVELRCDPISGHTALYWYRQSLGQGPEFLIYFQGTGAADDSGLPNDRFFAVRPEGSVSTLKIQRTERGDSAVYLCASSLSGTGNNEQFFGPGTRLTVL.